Each of the 17 T cell receptor beta chains below was sequenced from the same sample in a study of shared clonotypes between healthy human individuals. Generated by immunoSEQ multiplex PCR, the TCRdb table keeps only in-frame clones and is missing some. The data show 640,000 or so clones, with more than 70% seen just once and about 2% held by the top ten. The sample comprised memory CD4+ T cells sorted from blood. Described subset: CD45RA-negative fraction. The receptors come from a woman younger than 45 in good health.

Written as DNA, the CDR3 is TGTGCCAGCAGCCAATTTAGCGGGATCGTCGGAGCCAAAAACATTCAGTACTTC. Translating it yields CASSQFSGIVGAKNIQYF. The chain carries TRBV7-9 and TRBJ2-4; 8 bases map to TRBD2. There are 18 residues in the CDR3. Germline V gives CDR1 SEHNR, CDR2 FQNEAQ (reference sequence). The V and J ends lost 5 bases and 0 bases, in that order; junction bases with no gene match: 12.

The J gene is TRBJ2-3, the V gene TRBV5-5; D might be TRBD1 (6 bases). Germline V gene sequence: CDR1 SGHKS, CDR2 YYEKEE (reference sequence). The CDR3 loop spans 15 amino acids. The V and J ends lost 3 bases and 4 bases respectively, with 15 bases between them. The CDR3 nucleotides read TGTGCCAGCAGCTCCGCACTTTCAGGGGCAGATACGCAGTATTTT. It encodes CASSSALSGADTQYF.

The V gene is TRBV7-9, the J gene TRBJ2-1; perhaps TRBD2 as D (6 bases). Germline V CDR1 and CDR2: SEHNR, FQNEAQ (reference sequence). This CDR3 contains 17 residues. Trimming pared 7 bases from V and 0 bases from J, leaving 19 bases between. The CDR3 nucleotides read TGTGCCAGCATCAGGAGCGGCGGGGCGAGCTCCTACAATGAGCAGTTCTTC. This translates into CASIRSGGASSYNEQFF.

The gene calls are TRBV19 and TRBJ2-2; D call uncertain. Trimming left V 3 bases short and J 0 bases short, with 20 bases between. There are 19 residues in the CDR3. The germline V gene encodes CDR1 LNHDA and CDR2 SQIVND (reference sequence). As DNA, the CDR3 is TGTGCCAGTAGTATCCTCCGGTCAGGCCCCTCCACGAACACCGGGGAGCTGTTTTTT. Protein product: CASSILRSGPSTNTGELFF.

Of note for this clone: With a far larger clone one base away, a read error is the likely cause. The chain recombines TRBV7-2 with TRBJ2-7, with D perhaps given as TRBD1 or TRBD2 (5 bases each). Per germline, CDR1 SGHTA and CDR2 FQGNSA. The CDR3 contains 17 residues. The CDR3 DNA reads as TGCGCCAGCAGCCCTAGTTCGGCCCGACGGGGAAGGGGCGAGCAGTACTTC. Translated, it gives CASSPSSARRGRGEQYF. The full variable domain, with the rest looked up from reference TRBV7-2 and TRBJ2-7, is GAGVSQSPSNKVTEKGKDVELRCDPISGHTALYWYRQSLGQGLEFLIYFQGNSAPDKSGLPSDRFSAERTGGSVSTLTIQRTQQEDSAVYLCASSPSSARRGRGEQYFGPGTRLTVT.

The J gene is TRBJ2-3, the V gene TRBV19; D is undetermined. The CDR3 spans 14 residues. Trimming pared 9 bases from V and 4 bases from J, leaving 17 bases between. Germline V gene sequence: CDR1 LNHDA, CDR2 SQIVND (reference sequence). For the CDR3, the DNA is TGTGCCAGCTCCCGGGCCCAAGGTCCAGATACGCAGTATTTT. This gives the protein CASSRAQGPDTQYF.

This chain connects TRBV25-1 to TRBJ1-4; TRBD1 matches 7 bases. The CDR3 spans 15 residues. Germline V gives CDR1 MGHDK, CDR2 SYGVNS. With 2 bases clipped from V and 9 bases from J, the junction kept 9 bases outside the gene matches. In DNA form, the CDR3 reads TGTGCCAGCAGTGAACAGGGGGGATACGAGAAAAAACTGTTTTTT. It translates to CASSEQGGYEKKLFF.

The table lists this clone with many counts. The V call is TRBV4-2, the J call TRBJ1-4; D remains ambiguous. There are 17 residues in the CDR3. Trimming removed 0 bases at V and 11 bases at J, with 22 bases between. Germline CDR1 LGHNA, CDR2 YNFKEQ. The CDR3 loop is CASSQDSSGGNVAKLFF. Written as DNA, the CDR3 is TGTGCCAGCAGCCAAGATTCTTCGGGAGGGAATGTCGCGAAACTGTTTTTT.

The CDR3: CATSRGPGLADQETQYF. In DNA, the CDR3 is TGTGCCACCAGCAGAGGGCCGGGACTAGCGGACCAAGAGACCCAGTACTTC. The V and J genes are TRBV15 and TRBJ2-5; 11 bases are shared with TRBD2. The CDR3 has 17 amino acids. Germline lookup yields CDR1 LNHNV and CDR2 YYDKDF (reference sequence). With V trimmed by 1 base and J by 0 bases, 4 bases remained unmatched.

The chain recombines TRBV4-1 with TRBJ1-4, with 9 bases that match TRBD1. This CDR3 has 17 residues. Germline CDR1 MGHRA, CDR2 YSYEKL. J was trimmed by 7 bases and V by 0 bases; bases with no gene match: 9. The CDR3 nucleotides read TGCGCCAGCAGCCAAGACCAGCACAGGGGGCTCAGTGAAAAACTGTTTTTT. Its protein product is CASSQDQHRGLSEKLFF.

The rearrangement uses TRBV29-1 and TRBJ2-1, with TRBD2 matching 10 bases. V was clipped by 3 bases and J by 7 bases; unmatched bases: 3. Germline CDR1 is SQVTM and CDR2 is ANQGSEA. The CDR3 length is 13 residues. CDR3 in DNA: TGCAGCGTTGAGGGACTAGCGACGAATGAGCAGTTCTTC. Translation gives CSVEGLATNEQFF.

The V and J genes are TRBV5-1 and TRBJ2-5; D call uncertain. V gave up 0 bases and J gave up 6 bases, with 6 bases separating them. The CDR3 runs 12 residues. The germline CDR1 and CDR2 sequences are SGHRS and YFSETQ. CDR3 sequence: CASSLGRKTQYF. The DNA for the CDR3 is TGCGCCAGCAGCTTGGGGCGTAAGACCCAGTACTTC.

The rearrangement uses TRBV7-3 and TRBJ2-7, with D perhaps matching TRBD2 (5 bases). The V end lost 5 bases, the J end lost 3 bases, and 17 bases lay between the germline ends. Per the germline V gene, CDR1 is SGHTA and CDR2 is FQGTGA. The CDR3 totals 15 residues. As DNA, the CDR3 is TGTGCCAGCAGCCTCGGGCACGGAGGAAACTACGAGCAGTACTTC. Translated, it gives CASSLGHGGNYEQYF.

This clone was seen more than once but under ten times. The J gene is TRBJ2-7, the V gene TRBV28; D might be TRBD2 (6 bases). Trimming left V 7 bases short and J 0 bases short, with 22 bases between. The CDR3 is made up of 17 amino acids. Looked up from germline, CDR1 is MDHEN and CDR2 is SYDVKM. CDR3 residues: CASTSEDLAARSYEQYF. The CDR3 DNA follows: TGTGCCAGCACCAGTGAGGACTTAGCGGCACGCTCCTACGAGCAGTACTTC.

This rearrangement joins TRBV6-5 to TRBJ1-2; tentatively, D is TRBD1 (6 bases). There are 15 residues in the CDR3. Per the germline V gene, CDR1 is MNHEY and CDR2 is SVGAGI. V lost 7 bases to trimming and J lost 2 bases, with 17 bases between them. The chain's CDR3 is CASTLSGDRNYGYTF. The CDR3 DNA follows: TGTGCCAGCACTCTGTCGGGAGACAGGAACTATGGCTACACCTTC.

There are a few counts of this clone. The chain uses TRBV19 and TRBJ2-3, with 10 nucleotides matching TRBD1. The CDR3 consists of 14 residues. V dropped 7 bases and J dropped 6; count of bases not matched to a gene: 7. Germline V CDR1 and CDR2: LNHDA, SQIVND (reference sequence). CDR3 DNA sequence: TGTGCCAGTACCCAGACAGGGGGCTGGGATACGCAGTATTTT. Its translation: CASTQTGGWDTQYF. The whole variable domain, filled in from reference TRBV19 and TRBJ2-3, reads DGGITQSPKYLFRKEGQNVTLSCEQNLNHDAMYWYRQDPGQGLRLIYYSQIVNDFQKGDIAEGYSVSREKKESFPLTVTSAQKNPTAFYLCASTQTGGWDTQYFGPGTRLTVL.

This clone was detected many times. V is TRBV5-1 and J is TRBJ2-3, with a possible D match to TRBD2 (6 bases). V lost 9 bases to trimming and J lost 2 bases, with 19 bases between them. The length of the CDR3 is 15 residues. Germline V lookup: CDR1 SGHRS, CDR2 YFSETQ. CDR3 coding DNA: TGCGCCACCGGGCGTGGTAGCGGAACCACAGATACGCAGTATTTT. This gives the protein CATGRGSGTTDTQYF.